This entry lists 4 T cell receptor beta chains sequenced from one sample in a study of blood T cells in healthy people across ages. The authors ran a second PCR of about 7 to 12 cycles using a sample-barcoded 5' primer and a J-beta primer mix. TCRdb analysed the 5' RACE reads with MiXCR anew, one entry per CDR3 protein. The sample has 1,100,000 or so distinct CDR3 sequences; 35% to 55% are singletons. Sequencing was done on a sample of blood. These receptors all come from a woman aged 55 to 70 in good health.

This clonotype turned up a few times. The V call is TRBV5-1, the J call TRBJ2-7; TRBD1 aligns across 7 bases. V was pared by 4 bases and J by 6 bases, with 4 bases of the junction left unmatched. Germline assignment: CDR1 SGHRS and CDR2 YFSETQ. This CDR3 has 12 amino acids. The chain's CDR3 is CASSRRQGEQYF. Here the CDR3 DNA reads TGCGCCAGCAGCCGAAGACAGGGCGAGCAGTACTTC. Drawing the rest from reference TRBV5-1 and TRBJ2-7, the complete variable domain is KAGVTQTPRYLIKTRGQQVTLSCSPISGHRSVSWYQQTPGQGLQFLFEYFSETQRNKGNFPGRFSGRQFSNSRSEMNVSTLELGDSALYLCASSRRQGEQYFGPGTRLTVT.

The V gene is TRBV9, the J gene TRBJ2-1; TRBD2 is a possible D gene (5 bases). This CDR3 region has 16 residues. From germline, CDR1 is SGDLS and CDR2 YYNGEE. Trimming took off 0 bases at V and 6 bases at J, with 16 bases between the two ends. The CDR3 is CASSVAGPREGNEQFF. The CDR3 DNA follows: TGTGCCAGCAGCGTAGCAGGCCCAAGAGAGGGCAATGAGCAGTTCTTC.

This clonotype was observed a few times. This chain uses TRBV20-1 with TRBJ2-7; the D gene is possibly TRBD2 (5 bases). CDR3 size: 13 residues. Germline V gene lookup returns CDR1 DFQATT and CDR2 SNEGSKA (reference sequence). V was shortened by 5 bases and J by 5 bases, with 16 bases between the two germline ends. The CDR3 nucleotides are TGCAGTGCTGAGGGCCCTGTACCCAACGAGCAGTACTTC. Its translation is CSAEGPVPNEQYF.

The V gene is TRBV6-2 or TRBV6-3, the J gene TRBJ1-2; 8 bases line up with TRBD1. The CDR3 covers 14 residues. J gave up 8 bases and V 5 bases, and 10 bases lay outside the gene matches. Germline CDR1 MNHEY, CDR2 SVGEGT. The CDR3 coding sequence is TGTGCCAGCAGTCCCAGGGGGCTCGGGGGAGGCTACACCTTC. This sequence encodes CASSPRGLGGGYTF.